This T cell receptor (beta chain) was found in a study of PD-1 blockade in mismatch repair-deficient tumors. Turning to the study itself: Patients had eleven to twelve mismatch repair-deficient cancer types and were previously treated and progressing. Study findings and constraints: After pembrolizumab, tumor-resident clones rose rapidly, then generally contracted before radiologic responses.

This CDR3 region has 14 residues. The V and J ends lost 7 bases and 6 bases, in that order; junction bases with no gene match: 3. Germline V CDR1 and CDR2: MNHEY, SMNVEV (reference sequence). The repertoire was sequenced with immunoSEQ multiplex PCR; TCRdb's copy has only in-frame clones and lacks some. The profile shows roughly 120,000 clones, roughly 86% of them singletons. Concerning this clone: Its target is not known.

The J gene is TRBJ2-2, the V gene TRBV27, with 12 positions matching TRBD2. This receptor was obtained from an adult with mismatch repair-deficient cancer. Sequencing was performed on peripheral blood, taken approximately 73 weeks after starting pembrolizumab. In DNA form, the CDR3 reads TGTGCCAGCAAGACTAGCGGGAGTCCCGGGGAGCTGTTTTTT. Encoded protein: CASKTSGSPGELFF.